The clone carrying this TCR beta chain showed up many times. The antigen remains unidentified. Unique molecular identifiers were incorporated during preparation of the TCRbeta library. TCRdb analysed the PCR reads with MiXCR anew, one entry per CDR3 protein. The data contain over 150,000 distinct CDR3 sequences, around 10% of them singletons. The data belong to a study of T-cell reconstitution after alpha-beta-depleted transplantation in children. Germline V CDR1 and CDR2: SGDLS, YYNGEE. Trimming took off 0 bases at V and 5 bases at J, with 12 bases between the two ends. This CDR3 spans 15 amino acids. Study findings and constraints: In some patients, recipient T cells and intrathymic progenitors surviving conditioning explained high day-60 diversity. T cells produced anew were the main source of T-cell counts and diversity one year after transplant. After transplant, at about two months, alpha-beta T cells were reportedly derived from several hundred expanded graft clones.

V usage is TRBV9 and J usage is TRBJ1-5, with D possibly matching TRBD1 (5 bases). The TCR originated in a boy aged 2 to 9 with acute myeloid leukemia, due to receive a stem cell transplant. The specimen comprised PBMCs, sampled before TCRalphabeta/CD19-depleted stem cell transplant. CDR3 region: CASSVGTSLDQPQHF. CDR3 sequence (DNA): TGTGCCAGCAGCGTAGGGACATCCCTCGATCAGCCCCAGCATTTT.